The sequence of this T cell receptor beta chain was determined in a study of T cells in localized non-small cell lung cancer. To note about this clone: Its antigen is not known.

Findings and caveats of the study: The study found T cell clonality highest in uninvolved adjacent lung, above tumor. Paired adjacent lung recovered a median roughly 56 of the top 100 tumor clones.

Clones were read by immunoSEQ multiplex PCR, and TCRdb kept only the in-frame ones, dropping some. The profile shows 19,000 or so clones, about 83% of them singletons. The CDR3 loop spans 15 amino acids. CDR1 and CDR2 from the germline V gene are SGHDN and FVKESK. V was pared by 2 bases and J by 7 bases, with 14 bases between. The chain combines TRBV14 with TRBJ1-4, with D perhaps TRBD1 (6 bases). The sequencing used peripheral blood, collected before any cancer treatment. This receptor was identified in a male donor aged 60 or over with stage III lung adenocarcinoma. CDR3 nucleotide sequence: TGTGCCAGCAGCCAAATCTGGGGGGCGGGTGAAAAACTGTTTTTT. Encoded protein: CASSQIWGAGEKLFF.